Below, 28 T cell receptor beta chains from the same sample are listed, as sequenced in a study of shared clonotypes between healthy human individuals. Data came from immunoSEQ multiplex PCR; TCRdb stores just in-frame clones and leaves some out. The profile shows more than 1.2 million clones, approximately 98.5% of them singletons. Sample: naive CD4+ T cells sorted from blood. Specified subset: CD45RA+ positively selected. These receptors came from a man in his thirties or forties in good health.

The genes are TRBV7-9 and TRBJ2-1; 7 nucleotides agree with TRBD2. The CDR3 has 14 amino acids. CDR1 is SEHNR and CDR2 is FQNEAQ in the germline V gene (reference sequence). With 0 bases clipped from V and 9 bases from J, the junction kept 5 bases outside the gene matches. CDR3 in DNA: TGTGCCAGCAGCTTAGCCTCCCTAGCGGCTGAGCAGTTCTTC. Its protein product is CASSLASLAAEQFF.

The chain's CDR3 is CASSLRQPNTGELFF. For the CDR3, the DNA is TGTGCCAGCAGCTTAAGACAGCCGAACACCGGGGAGCTGTTTTTT. The V call is TRBV11-2, the J call TRBJ2-2, with D possibly being TRBD1 (5 bases). Trimming shortened V by 2 bases and J by 0 bases, and 7 bases separated the two germline ends. The germline V gene has CDR1 SGHAT and CDR2 FQNNGV. CDR3 length: 15 amino acids. Variable domain in full (rest from reference TRBV11-2 and TRBJ2-2): EAGVAQSPRYKIIEKRQSVAFWCNPISGHATLYWYQQILGQGPKLLIQFQNNGVVDDSQLPKDRFSAERLKGVDSTLKIQPAKLEDSAVYLCASSLRQPNTGELFFGEGSRLTVL.

The V and J genes are TRBV6-5 and TRBJ2-7; D is perhaps TRBD2 (6 bases). CDR3 length: 14 amino acids. Trimming shortened V by 6 bases and J by 4 bases, and 16 bases separated the two germline ends. Looked up from germline, CDR1 is MNHEY and CDR2 is SVGAGI. CDR3 residues: CASSPLGSLYEQYF. For the CDR3, the DNA is TGTGCCAGCAGCCCCCTCGGGAGTCTTTACGAGCAGTACTTC.

This clone was observed a handful of times. Other DNA sequences in the same sample also yield this CDR3. This chain connects TRBV5-1 to TRBJ1-1; D is unresolved. V shed 0 bases and J shed 1 base, with 4 bases lying between them. The CDR3 length is 13 residues. Germline V gene data show CDR1 as SGHRS and CDR2 as YFSETQ. The DNA for the CDR3 is TGCGCCAGCAGCTTGGGACGGAACACTGAAGCTTTCTTT. Its protein is CASSLGRNTEAFF.

The rearrangement uses TRBV5-5 and TRBJ2-7; 9 nucleotides align to TRBD1. CDR3 length: 13 amino acids. V lost 3 bases and J lost 3; bases outside the gene matches: 1. CDR1 and CDR2 from the germline V gene are SGHKS and YYEKEE (reference sequence). The CDR3 is CASSWDRVYEQYF. The CDR3 coding sequence is TGTGCCAGCAGCTGGGACAGGGTCTACGAGCAGTACTTC.

The V gene is TRBV5-4, the J gene TRBJ2-2, with 8 bases identical to TRBD1. Germline loops: CDR1 SGHNT, CDR2 YYREEE (reference sequence). J was trimmed by 5 bases and V by 3 bases; bases with no gene match: 6. The CDR3 is made up of 15 amino acids. Here the CDR3 DNA reads TGTGCCAGCAGCTCCGTCAGGGGGCCGACCGGGGAGCTGTTTTTT. Amino acid sequence: CASSSVRGPTGELFF. Drawing the rest from reference TRBV5-4 and TRBJ2-2, the complete variable domain is ETGVTQSPTHLIKTRGQQVTLRCSSQSGHNTVSWYQQALGQGPQFIFQYYREEENGRGNFPPRFSGLQFPNYSSELNVNALELDDSALYLCASSSVRGPTGELFFGEGSRLTVL.

This chain uses TRBV10-1 with TRBJ1-1; D not resolved. From germline, CDR1 is WNHNN and CDR2 SYGVQD (reference sequence). The CDR3 has 13 residues. Deletions cut 6 bases from V and 1 base from J, with 9 bases between. DNA for the CDR3: TGCGCCAGCAGGTACACGGAGAACACTGAAGCTTTCTTT. It specifies CASRYTENTEAFF.

The chain carries TRBV10-2 and TRBJ2-2; tentative D call: TRBD2 (5 bases). Trimming took 11 bases from V and 1 from J, leaving 14 bases between them. CDR1 and CDR2 from the germline V gene are WSHSY and SAAADI. The CDR3 sequence is 14 residues long. The CDR3 spells CAVASTQNTGELFF. The CDR3 DNA follows: TGCGCCGTGGCTAGCACTCAGAACACCGGGGAGCTGTTTTTT.

The J gene is TRBJ2-3, the V gene TRBV9; TRBD1 matches 11 bases. This CDR3 has 16 residues. V was pared by 4 bases and J by 0 bases, with 4 bases of the junction left unmatched. Per germline, CDR1 SGDLS and CDR2 YYNGEE. CDR3 amino acids: CASSLGQGASTDTQYF. Written as DNA, the CDR3 is TGTGCCAGCAGCTTAGGACAGGGGGCTAGCACAGATACGCAGTATTTT. The full variable domain, in which reference TRBV9 and TRBJ2-3 provide the parts outside the CDR3, is DSGVTQTPKHLITATGQRVTLRCSPRSGDLSVYWYQQSLDQGLQFLIQYYNGEERAKGNILERFSAQQFPDLHSELNLSSLELGDSALYFCASSLGQGASTDTQYFGPGTRLTVL.

This chain uses TRBV9 with TRBJ2-3, with a possible D match to TRBD2 (6 bases). This CDR3 region has 15 residues. Trimming stripped 0 bases from V and 4 bases from J, with 12 bases between. Germline V gives CDR1 SGDLS, CDR2 YYNGEE. CDR3 nucleotide sequence: TGTGCCAGCAGCGTAGAGACTAGTGGCGCAGATACGCAGTATTTT. Encoded protein: CASSVETSGADTQYF.

V gene TRBV5-8 combines with J gene TRBJ1-1, with D tentatively TRBD1 (5 bases). The V gene's germline CDR1 is SGHTS and CDR2 YDEGEE. V lost 5 bases and J 10 bases, leaving 18 bases between the germline ends. There are 13 residues in the CDR3. CDR3 protein: CASRRGTGPGAFF. The CDR3 bases are TGTGCCAGCAGACGGGGAACGGGGCCAGGAGCTTTCTTT.

The chain carries TRBV2 and TRBJ1-1; D is undetermined. The CDR3 consists of 11 residues. Trimming shortened V by 8 bases and J by 3 bases, and 7 bases separated the two germline ends. Germline CDR1 is SNHLY and CDR2 is FYNNEI. In DNA, the CDR3 is TGTGCCAGCGGACGGGACACTGAAGCTTTCTTT. Encoded protein: CASGRDTEAFF.

This chain connects TRBV7-8 to TRBJ2-6, with D perhaps matching TRBD1 (6 bases). Trimming left V 0 bases short and J 2 bases short, with 17 bases between. This CDR3 comprises 19 residues. Germline assignment: CDR1 SGHVS and CDR2 FQNEAQ. The CDR3 here is CASSLALWGRLAGANVLTF. The CDR3 DNA reads as TGTGCCAGCAGCTTAGCGCTCTGGGGGCGCTTAGCTGGGGCCAACGTCCTGACTTTC.

V gene TRBV9 combines with J gene TRBJ2-3; D unclear. Germline V lookup: CDR1 SGDLS, CDR2 YYNGEE. The CDR3 runs 13 residues. The V end lost 0 bases, the J end lost 4 bases, and 6 bases lay between the germline ends. The CDR3 sequence: CASSVGEPDTQYF. The DNA of the CDR3 is TGTGCCAGCAGCGTAGGGGAACCAGATACGCAGTATTTT. The whole variable domain, remainder taken from reference TRBV9 and TRBJ2-3, is DSGVTQTPKHLITATGQRVTLRCSPRSGDLSVYWYQQSLDQGLQFLIQYYNGEERAKGNILERFSAQQFPDLHSELNLSSLELGDSALYFCASSVGEPDTQYFGPGTRLTVL.

The chain uses TRBV27 and TRBJ2-3, with D possibly matching TRBD2 (5 bases). Trimming left V 2 bases short and J 2 bases short, with 17 bases between. This CDR3 is 17 amino acids long. Germline V gene lookup returns CDR1 MNHEY and CDR2 SMNVEV (reference sequence). In nucleotides, the CDR3 is TGTGCCAGCAGTTTAAGCGGACCGAAAATTCACACAGATACGCAGTATTTT. Amino acid sequence: CASSLSGPKIHTDTQYF.

The chain is built from TRBV18 and TRBJ2-6; D is unclear. CDR1 is KGHSH and CDR2 is LQKENI in the germline V gene. V was cut by 6 bases and J by 2 bases, with 8 bases left in between. This CDR3 has 14 residues. The CDR3 coding sequence is TGTGCCAGCTCTCTGGTCACTGGGGCCAACGTCCTGACTTTC. This sequence encodes CASSLVTGANVLTF. The full variable domain, completed using reference TRBV18 and TRBJ2-6, is NAGVMQNPRHLVRRRGQEARLRCSPMKGHSHVYWYRQLPEEGLKFMVYLQKENIIDESGMPKERFSAEFPKEGPSILRIQQVVRGDSAAYFCASSLVTGANVLTFGAGSRLTVL.

CDR3 nucleotides: TGCGCCAGCAGCTTCGGGACAGGGGATTACTACGAGCAGTACTTC. Amino acids: CASSFGTGDYYEQYF. The J gene is TRBJ2-7, the V gene TRBV5-1; 10 bases line up with TRBD1. V gave up 2 bases and J gave up 3 bases; unmatched junction bases: 5. This CDR3 spans 15 amino acids. CDR1 and CDR2 (germline): SGHRS, YFSETQ.

CDR3: CASSLSGQDSSYEQYF. CDR3 nucleotides: TGTGCCAGCAGCTTATCGGGACAGGATAGCTCCTACGAGCAGTACTTC. The chain joins TRBV7-2 to TRBJ2-7; 8 nucleotides line up with TRBD1. In germline, CDR1 is SGHTA, CDR2 FQGNSA. Trimming took 2 bases from V and 0 from J; bases not matched to a gene: 6. The CDR3 contains 16 residues. The full variable domain, rest sourced from reference TRBV7-2 and TRBJ2-7, is GAGVSQSPSNKVTEKGKDVELRCDPISGHTALYWYRQSLGQGLEFLIYFQGNSAPDKSGLPSDRFSAERTGGSVSTLTIQRTQQEDSAVYLCASSLSGQDSSYEQYFGPGTRLTVT.

The V call is TRBV4-1, the J call TRBJ2-2; 7 positions match TRBD1. Germline CDR1 is MGHRA and CDR2 is YSYEKL. The CDR3 totals 15 residues. The junction had 4 bases not matched to a gene; V was cut back by 0 bases and J by 6 bases. The DNA of the CDR3 is TGCGCCAGCAGCCAAGAAGGGGGCTTCCCCGGGGAGCTGTTTTTT. Encoded protein: CASSQEGGFPGELFF.

The chain couples TRBV30 to TRBJ2-1; D uncertain. The CDR3 extends over 13 amino acids. The germline gives CDR1 GTSNPN, CDR2 SVGIG (reference sequence). V was clipped by 5 bases and J by 3 bases, with 11 bases between them. CDR3 bases: TGTGCCTGGGCGGTGGGCCTCTACAATGAGCAGTTCTTC. It specifies CAWAVGLYNEQFF.

This sequence joins TRBV9 and TRBJ2-3; maybe TRBD2 (6 bases). The V gene lost 1 base and the J gene lost 0 bases, with 15 bases spanning the gap. The germline V gene encodes CDR1 SGDLS and CDR2 YYNGEE. The CDR3 has 17 residues. CDR3 region: CASSVTGTGTSTDTQYF. The CDR3 DNA sequence: TGTGCCAGCAGCGTAACCGGGACTGGTACTAGCACAGATACGCAGTATTTT.

The chain links TRBV25-1 to TRBJ2-3; D not resolved. Germline lookup yields CDR1 MGHDK and CDR2 SYGVNS. The CDR3 runs to 17 residues. Trimming stripped 4 bases from V and 0 bases from J, with 17 bases between. The CDR3 nucleotides are TGTGCCAGCAGTGGTTGGACGAGCTCCCCTAGCACAGATACGCAGTATTTT. This gives the protein CASSGWTSSPSTDTQYF.

Written as DNA, the CDR3 is TGCGCCAGCAGCTTCGGGACAGCTACGAACACTGAAGCTTTCTTT. Encoded protein: CASSFGTATNTEAFF. J is TRBJ1-1 and V is TRBV5-1, with TRBD1 identical over 7 bases. Germline CDR1 reads SGHRS; CDR2 reads YFSETQ. There are 15 residues in the CDR3. V lost 2 bases, J lost 1 base, and 5 bases stayed unmatched.

As concerns this clone: Other DNA sequences in the sample encode the same CDR3. The chain carries TRBV19 and TRBJ2-2; D not certain. The CDR3 loop spans 13 amino acids. Between the trimmed V and J ends, which lost 0 bases and 7 bases, there was a span of 6 bases. Germline assignment: CDR1 LNHDA and CDR2 SQIVND (reference sequence). CDR3 sequence reads: CASSIEGYGELFF. The CDR3 coding sequence is TGTGCCAGTAGTATAGAGGGGTACGGGGAGCTGTTTTTT.

This sequence joins TRBV5-6 and TRBJ2-1, with 9 nucleotides matching TRBD2. The V gene's germline CDR1 is SGHDT and CDR2 YYEEEE. The CDR3 sequence is 19 residues long. The ends lost 4 bases at V and 0 bases at J; junction bases unmatched: 14. The CDR3, as DNA: TGTGCCAGCAGCCGCCCGGGACTAGCTTTGGGGAGCTCCTACAATGAGCAGTTCTTC. Encoded protein: CASSRPGLALGSSYNEQFF.

The chain links TRBV5-4 to TRBJ1-1, with 10 bases matching TRBD1. This CDR3 contains 14 residues. V was clipped by 4 bases and J by 4 bases; unmatched bases: 4. Germline values: CDR1 SGHNT, CDR2 YYREEE (reference sequence). The CDR3 DNA reads as TGTGCCAGCAGCCCCGGGACAGGGGTCACTGAAGCTTTCTTT. As protein: CASSPGTGVTEAFF.

This chain connects TRBV7-8 to TRBJ2-5; possible D gene TRBD1, 6 bases. V was cut by 2 bases and J by 2 bases, with 18 bases left in between. Germline CDR1 is SGHVS and CDR2 is FQNEAQ. This CDR3 region has 17 residues. CDR3 coding DNA: TGTGCCAGCAGCTTAAAGGGCCCACAGGGCAGACAAGAGACCCAGTACTTC. It codes for CASSLKGPQGRQETQYF.

The V call is TRBV5-1, the J call TRBJ1-4, with 7 bases matching TRBD1. Germline V gene data show CDR1 as SGHRS and CDR2 as YFSETQ. The CDR3 runs to 14 residues. Trimming took 4 bases from V and 4 from J; bases not matched to a gene: 4. For the CDR3, the DNA is TGCGCCAGCAGCCCGGGACAGCATAATGAAAAACTGTTTTTT. Its translation: CASSPGQHNEKLFF.